This TCR beta chain was captured by sequencing in a study of blood T cell repertoires in COVID-19. The protocol was immunoSEQ multiplex PCR, while the TCRdb copy is restricted to in-frame clones and leaves out a portion. The sample includes around 260,000 clones, approximately 91% of them seen just once. This receptor was identified in a person under 30 with COVID-19, enrolled during active disease. What was sequenced was peripheral blood.

CDR3 coding DNA: TGTGCTAGTGGTCCAGGGGTGTTTGAAAAACTGTTTTTT. Protein: CASGPGVFEKLFF. The chain links TRBV12-5 to TRBJ1-4, with TRBD1 as a possible D gene (6 bases). The germline V gene encodes CDR1 LGHNT and CDR2 FRNRAP. The CDR3 has 13 amino acids. The V and J ends lost 5 bases and 7 bases respectively, with 11 bases between them.